These 25 T cell receptor beta chains were all obtained from the same sample, sequenced in a study of shared T cell receptors in the human thymus. Sequenced by immunoSEQ multiplex PCR; TCRdb stores in-frame clones only, minus some. The sample comprises around 340,000 clones, 85% to 95% of which are singletons, and approximately 0.02% rests with the top ten. Sequencing used thymocytes. Source of these receptors: a human donor.

The CDR3 DNA sequence: TGTGCCAGCGGTAATAGCGGGAGGACTCGCACAGATACGCAGTATTTT. Its protein is CASGNSGRTRTDTQYF. The chain combines TRBV2 with TRBJ2-3, with 10 bases lining up with TRBD2. The CDR3 length is 16 residues. J lost 1 base, V lost 8 bases, and 9 bases had no gene match. Germline values: CDR1 SNHLY, CDR2 FYNNEI.

The rearrangement joins TRBV27 to TRBJ1-4; D gene unclear. The ends were cut back, 0 bases at V and 8 bases at J, with 16 bases in the middle. This CDR3 region has 16 residues. The germline V gene has CDR1 MNHEY and CDR2 SMNVEV (reference sequence). CDR3: CASSLSLRQPREKLFF. The CDR3, as DNA: TGTGCCAGCAGTTTATCCCTGCGGCAGCCAAGGGAAAAACTGTTTTTT.

This clone was observed a single time. The chain joins TRBV2 to TRBJ2-1, with TRBD1 matching over 8 bases. V shed 6 bases and J 8 bases; nucleotides not matched to a gene: 12. The CDR3 is 15 amino acids. Germline assignment: CDR1 SNHLY and CDR2 FYNNEI. The CDR3 nucleotides read TGTGCCAGCAGGGACAGGGAGGCCCCTATGGATGAGCAGTTCTTC. Residues: CASRDREAPMDEQFF.

The rearrangement uses TRBV5-6 and TRBJ2-2; the match to TRBD2 covers 9 bases. Per germline, CDR1 SGHDT and CDR2 YYEEEE. The CDR3 is 16 residues long. V dropped 2 bases and J dropped 3; count of bases not matched to a gene: 5. In DNA form, the CDR3 reads TGTGCCAGCAGCTTTCAGACTAGCGGAGACACCGGGGAGCTGTTTTTT. Protein: CASSFQTSGDTGELFF.

The rearrangement uses TRBV18 and TRBJ2-1, with TRBD2 matching over 9 bases. V lost 7 bases, J lost 2 bases, and 6 bases stayed unmatched. Looked up from germline, CDR1 is KGHSH and CDR2 is LQKENI. There are 15 residues in the CDR3. The DNA for the CDR3 is TGTGCCAGCTTAAAGGCTAGCGGGACCTACAATGAGCAGTTCTTC. Encoded protein: CASLKASGTYNEQFF.

This rearrangement joins TRBV4-1 to TRBJ2-1, with TRBD2 matching over 9 bases. Germline V gives CDR1 MGHRA, CDR2 YSYEKL. The ends lost 1 base at V and 4 bases at J; junction bases unmatched: 5. The CDR3 spans 16 residues. The CDR3 DNA reads as TGCGCCAGCAGCCAAGCTTTGCGGGAGGGGTACAATGAGCAGTTCTTC. This codes for CASSQALREGYNEQFF.

This rearrangement joins TRBV9 to TRBJ1-1; D gene ambiguous. This CDR3 is 18 amino acids long. V was cut by 2 bases and J by 1 base, with 21 bases left in between. CDR1 and CDR2 (germline): SGDLS, YYNGEE. The CDR3 sequence is CASSVVPRPPAANTEAFF. The CDR3 coding sequence is TGTGCCAGCAGCGTTGTCCCAAGACCGCCGGCGGCGAACACTGAAGCTTTCTTT.

V is TRBV7-2 and J is TRBJ2-7, with 14 nucleotides matching TRBD2. CDR3 size: 17 residues. CDR1 is SGHTA and CDR2 is FQGNSA in the germline V gene. The junction had 9 bases not matched to a gene; V was cut back by 5 bases and J by 3 bases. This CDR3 is CASSHDRTSGRYYEQYF. CDR3 nucleotide sequence: TGTGCCAGCAGCCACGATCGGACTAGCGGGAGGTACTACGAGCAGTACTTC.

V and J are TRBV28 and TRBJ2-7, with D tentatively TRBD2 (5 bases). CDR1 and CDR2 from the germline V gene are MDHEN and SYDVKM. This CDR3 region has 14 residues. V shed 2 bases and J shed 4 bases, with 12 bases lying between them. In nucleotides, the CDR3 is TGTGCCAGCAGTTTAGTGGCTAGCTTTTACGAGCAGTACTTC. It codes for CASSLVASFYEQYF.

The chain couples TRBV25-1 to TRBJ1-1; 7 positions agree with TRBD1. The CDR3 is 17 residues long. Losses at the gene ends were 3 bases for V and 0 bases for J; bases not matched to a gene: 10. Germline V CDR1 and CDR2: MGHDK, SYGVNS. The chain's CDR3 is CASSDPTRTGMNTEAFF. The CDR3 nucleotides read TGTGCCAGCAGTGACCCCACCCGGACAGGCATGAACACTGAAGCTTTCTTT.

Notes on this clone: One junction end does not reproduce the germline sequence, and a read error may be involved. The chain has TRBV11-2 and TRBJ2-3; tentative D call: TRBD1 (7 bases). CDR1 and CDR2 from the germline V gene are SGHAT and FQNNGV. The CDR3 runs 12 residues. The CDR3: CASRTEGGGQEF. DNA for the CDR3: TGTGCCAGCAGAACCGAGGGGGGAGGACAGGAGTTT.

The V call is TRBV5-6, the J call TRBJ2-3; 7 positions agree with TRBD2. V lost 4 bases to trimming and J lost 4 bases; unmatched junction nucleotides: 12. This CDR3 comprises 16 residues. Germline V lookup: CDR1 SGHDT, CDR2 YYEEEE. The CDR3 here is CASSPPTREPADTQYF. The CDR3 DNA reads TGTGCCAGCAGCCCCCCCACGCGGGAGCCAGCAGATACGCAGTATTTT. The full variable domain, rest sourced from reference TRBV5-6 and TRBJ2-3, is DAGVTQSPTHLIKTRGQQVTLRCSPKSGHDTVSWYQQALGQGPQFIFQYYEEEERQRGNFPDRFSGHQFPNYSSELNVNALLLGDSALYLCASSPPTREPADTQYFGPGTRLTVL.

The gene calls are TRBV6-1 and TRBJ1-4; D ambiguous. Trimming cost V 8 bases and J 11 bases, with 24 bases left between them. Germline-derived CDR1 and CDR2 are MNHNS and SASEGT. The CDR3 sequence is 15 residues long. The CDR3 bases are TGTGCCAGCCTCCCGGGGTTCTCTGCCCAGAGGAAACTGTTTTTT. It encodes CASLPGFSAQRKLFF.

V gene TRBV27 combines with J gene TRBJ1-2; tentative D call: TRBD1 (6 bases). V was cut by 5 bases and J by 6 bases, with 22 bases left in between. CDR3 length: 16 residues. CDR1 and CDR2 from the germline V gene are MNHEY and SMNVEV (reference sequence). The CDR3 sequence is CASSIMGVEQGNGYTF. CDR3 bases: TGTGCCAGCAGTATTATGGGGGTGGAACAGGGAAATGGCTACACCTTC.

The chain has TRBV11-2 and TRBJ2-1; D unclear. Deletions cut 1 base from V and 4 bases from J, with 20 bases between. Germline CDR1 and CDR2: SGHAT and FQNNGV. This CDR3 comprises 18 residues. CDR3 residues: CASSLVAGPRINYNEQFF. For the CDR3, the DNA is TGTGCCAGCAGCTTAGTGGCCGGCCCTAGAATCAATTACAATGAGCAGTTCTTC.

Concerning this clone: At one of its ends the junction is not consistent with the germline gene, which may arise from a read error. The chain uses TRBV7-7 and TRBJ2-1; 11 nucleotides match TRBD2. Germline V gene lookup returns CDR1 SSHAT and CDR2 FNYEAQ (reference sequence). The length of the CDR3 is 17 residues. The CDR3 protein is CASSPPAGSGRGNEQFF. The DNA for the CDR3 is TGTGCTAGCAGCCCACCGGCAGGTAGCGGGAGGGGAAATGAGCAGTTCTTC.

The chain has TRBV27 and TRBJ1-2; 8 nucleotides match TRBD1. V shed 5 bases, J shed 5 bases, and the junction held 13 bases outside the gene matches. There are 16 residues in the CDR3. From germline, CDR1 is MNHEY and CDR2 SMNVEV (reference sequence). The CDR3 here is CASSHEQPGGTYGYTF. CDR3 bases: TGTGCCAGCAGTCACGAACAGCCAGGGGGCACTTATGGCTACACCTTC.

This chain links TRBV14 with TRBJ2-7, with D perhaps TRBD1 or TRBD2 (5 bases each). CDR1 is SGHDN, CDR2 FVKESK, per germline. Trimming cost V 0 bases and J 5 bases, with 17 bases left between them. The length of the CDR3 is 16 residues. CDR3 DNA sequence: TGTGCCAGCAGCCAAGACCCTAGAGGGGCCGTCCACGAGCAGTACTTC. This sequence encodes CASSQDPRGAVHEQYF.

The chain joins TRBV7-9 to TRBJ1-2; D is unclear. Trimming took 3 bases from V and 1 from J, leaving 12 bases between them. The CDR3 consists of 15 residues. Per the germline V gene, CDR1 is SEHNR and CDR2 is FQNEAQ (reference sequence). The DNA of the CDR3 is TGTGCCAGCAGCTTGGTTCCCGTCATTAACTATGGCTACACCTTC. This translates into CASSLVPVINYGYTF.

This clone was seen once. CDR3 in DNA: TGTGCCAGTAGTATCGGGACAGCCTACACGAGCTCCTACAATGAGCAGTTCTTC. Amino acids: CASSIGTAYTSSYNEQFF. The rearrangement uses TRBV19 and TRBJ2-1, with TRBD1 matching 7 bases. V dropped 3 bases and J dropped 0; count of bases not matched to a gene: 11. Germline V gene data show CDR1 as LNHDA and CDR2 as SQIVND (reference sequence). CDR3 size: 18 residues.

This clone showed up just a few times. In DNA form, the CDR3 reads TGTGCCAGCAGGTACAGGGAGGCTGGAAACACCATATATTTT. It is translated as CASRYREAGNTIYF. This chain connects TRBV6-1 to TRBJ1-3; tentatively, D is TRBD1 (6 bases). The CDR3 covers 14 residues. CDR1 and CDR2 from the germline V gene are MNHNS and SASEGT. V gave up 6 bases and J gave up 2 bases, with 11 bases separating them.

The chain employs TRBV10-1 and TRBJ2-7, with D tentatively TRBD2 (6 bases). The V end lost 0 bases, the J end lost 9 bases, and 39 bases lay between the germline ends. The germline gives CDR1 WNHNN, CDR2 SYGVQD (reference sequence). The CDR3 has 22 amino acids. The CDR3: CASSESKGDGWRAFGPRRWQYF. The CDR3 coding sequence is TGCGCCAGCAGTGAGTCGAAAGGGGACGGCTGGAGGGCCTTCGGGCCCCGGAGGTGGCAGTACTTC.

V usage is TRBV15 and J usage is TRBJ1-2; D ambiguous. There are 12 residues in the CDR3. The V gene lost 1 base and the J gene lost 8 bases, with 8 bases spanning the gap. The germline CDR1 and CDR2 sequences are LNHNV and YYDKDF (reference sequence). The CDR3 DNA is TGTGCCACCAGCAGAGTTACGATGGGCTACACCTTC. It yields the protein CATSRVTMGYTF.

This sequence joins TRBV19 and TRBJ2-5; 14 positions agree with TRBD2. The CDR3 spans 14 residues. Germline CDR1 LNHDA, CDR2 SQIVND (reference sequence). The trim removed 4 bases at V and 5 bases at J, leaving 0 bases unmatched. The CDR3 coding sequence is TGTGCCAGTAGTAGGACTAGCGGGAGGGAGACCCAGTACTTC. It is translated as CASSRTSGRETQYF.

The rearrangement uses TRBV7-9 and TRBJ1-1, with 9 bases lining up with TRBD1. V shed 5 bases, J shed 3 bases, and the junction held 7 bases outside the gene matches. CDR3 length: 15 amino acids. Germline V gene data show CDR1 as SEHNR and CDR2 as FQNEAQ (reference sequence). CDR3 bases: TGTGCCAGCAGCACACGGACAGGGGAGGACACTGAAGCTTTCTTT. Residues: CASSTRTGEDTEAFF.